This is a list of T cell receptor beta chains from one sample in a study of T cell responses to AZD1222 COVID-19 vaccine. Produced via immunoSEQ multiplex PCR; TCRdb's table is partial and in-frame only. The data show about 160,000 clones, approximately 92% seen once. This sample comprised peripheral blood, obtained 28 days after the second AZD1222 dose. The origin of the receptors is an adult who received the AZD1222 COVID-19 vaccine. Both conserved end residues are part of each CDR3. A D gene is named only where the DNA matches it firmly.

D	J	V	DNA	CDR3
TRBD1	TRBJ1-1	TRBV18	TGTGCCAGCTCACCCCTCTTCCGGACAGGGGGCCGCATGAACACTGAAGCTTTCTTT	CASSPLFRTGGRMNTEAFF
-	TRBJ2-7	TRBV2	TGTGCCAGCAGTGGGGGTTACGAGCAGTACTTC	CASSGGYEQYF
-	TRBJ2-2	TRBV2	TGTGCCAGCAGTCAGGGGATAAACACCGGGGAGCTGTTTTTT	CASSQGINTGELFF
-	TRBJ1-1	TRBV5-8	TGTGCCAGCAGCGTTGGCGGGAACACTGAAGCTTTCTTT	CASSVGGNTEAFF
-	TRBJ2-7	TRBV14	TGTGCCAGCAGCCAAGATCGGGTCAGGGGATACGAGCAGTACTTC	CASSQDRVRGYEQYF
-	TRBJ2-3	TRBV10-3	TGTGCCACCGAGACGAAGGGCACAGATACGCAGTATTTT	CATETKGTDTQYF
-	TRBJ1-3	TRBV7-2	TGTGCCAGCAGCTCCTTAAGGGTTGGAAACACCATATATTTT	CASSSLRVGNTIYF
-	TRBJ2-1	TRBV12-5	TGTGCTAGTGGTTACAATGAGCAGTTCTTC	CASGYNEQFF
TRBD2	TRBJ2-1	TRBV29-1	TGCAGCCTGGATACCGGGAGGCCGAATGAGCAGTTCTTC	CSLDTGRPNEQFF
-	TRBJ1-6	TRBV6-1	TGTGCCAGCAGTGAAAGGGGGGATTCACCCCTCCACTTT	CASSERGDSPLHF
-	TRBJ1-2	TRBV6-5	TGTGCCATCCGAACGGGGGGGCTCGGCTATGGCTACACCTTC	CAIRTGGLGYGYTF
TRBD2	TRBJ2-3	TRBV5-1	TGCGCCAGCAGCCCCGGACGTGGAGCGGGAGGTGGTCACGATACGCAGTATTTT	CASSPGRGAGGGHDTQYF
-	TRBJ1-5	TRBV27	TGTGCCAGCAGTTTATTGGGGAGGGTGGGGGATCAGCCCCAGCATTTT	CASSLLGRVGDQPQHF